This T cell receptor (beta chain) was recorded in a study of PD-L1 blockade in urothelial cancer (dated by TCRdb to about 2017). About the full investigation: All patients started therapy in about 2014 and received atezolizumab 1,200 mg intravenously every 3 weeks. About 90% of the roughly 29 patients were identified as males with urothelial cancer of bladder origin, and a prior smoking history was reported by 18 of 29 patients. An ECOG performance status of 0 or 1 was recorded for the patients, and 0 to 3 prior chemotherapy regimens had been received by the patients. Blood samples were analyzed 3 weeks after the start of treatment (second dose) and 6 weeks after the start of treatment. Blood samples gave a median of 141,255 T cells and approximately 80,000 unique TCRs, with a median clonality of around 0.074. Somatic, immune and clinical correlates of response to PD-L1 blockade with atezolizumab in urothelial cancer were the focus of an exploratory multi-omic analysis. Pretreatment tumor samples and matched peripheral blood, collected serially before and after atezolizumab treatment, underwent TCR sequencing. Progression-free survival longer than 6 months counted as durable clinical benefit, and TCR features were additionally tested against both progression-free and overall survival. Whole exome sequencing and RNA sequencing of pretreatment tumors were performed alongside TCR sequencing in the same patients. Fewer than ten patients reached durable clinical benefit, while 15 to 20 patients did not. Pretreatment blood TCR-seq was available for twenty-nine patients, at least one posttreatment blood collection was obtained for approximately 25 patients, and tumor TCR-seq was available for approximately 25 patients.

On this clone: It has no known antigen specificity. No per-base quality is available; no much larger clone lies one base away.

The time point label, as the study defines it: pretreatment peripheral blood. The cohort comprised around 30 patients with locally advanced or metastatic urothelial carcinoma treated at Memorial Sloan Kettering on a trial protocol. Peripheral blood mononuclear cells were collected pretreatment and during treatment, at between 1 and 8 total time points per patient. The Qiagen DNeasy Blood extraction kit was used to purify genomic DNA from total PBMCs and from tumor samples. PBMCs were collected pretreatment and during treatment and were isolated and stored as previously described. CDR1 and CDR2 are read off the germline V gene as SGHDT and YYEEEE. Counted from cysteine to phenylalanine, this CDR3 has 15 amino acids. The entry retains the CDR3 DNA only, 45 bases that are in frame from base 1. Clipping removes 0 bases from V and 3 bases from J, with 5 as the unmatched junction base count. Each PCR received spiked-in synthetic TCR analog templates so that absolute template abundance could be estimated from read counts. Using the immunoSEQ assay, TCRbeta CDR3 regions were amplified from genomic DNA with bias-controlled V and J gene primers. Sequencing of rearranged TCRbeta segments was performed at approximately 20X coverage. In the authors' own workflow: Clustering was used to correct sequencing errors, and CDR3s were annotated against IMGT so that V, D and J genes could be assigned. Downstream analyses used only productive TCRbeta rearrangements and left out out-of-frame or stop-codon sequences. Clonality was calculated as one minus the Shannon entropy normalized by the log of the number of unique productive sequences. Clones differing between time points or between blood and tumor were identified using Fisher's exact test with Benjamini-Hochberg correction, with an adjusted p below 0.01 applied as the threshold. Here the immuneACCESS table is served through TCRdb, limited to in-frame sequences with V and J called. Missing clones are a known gap in these copies; in checked studies unresolved V genes cover under half, and the rest lacks a known reason. The DNA was the basis for D and trimming; V, J and clone size are from that table. This sample comprises 70,000 to 85,000 clones, about 90% of them detected only once. The ten most abundant clones make up under 6% of the sample.

Study-wide findings and limitations: A pretreatment peripheral blood TCR clonality below the median was linked to improved progression-free and overall survival. Because the sample size was small (n ≈ 31) and many of the analyses were exploratory, the results are meant to be hypothesis-generating. At 3 weeks after the start of treatment, tumor-associated TCR clones in peripheral blood had expanded more in patients with durable benefit (n ≈ 24, p = 0.022).

The rearrangement combines TRBV5-6 with TRBJ1-2, and 7 junctional nucleotides match TRBD1. The receptor's source is a man aged 70 or older with urothelial cancer. The sequencing here drew on PBMCs, taken around atezolizumab (anti-PD-L1) treatment. DNA sequence: TGTGCCAGCAGCTTGGGGCCAGGGGGGCACTATGGCTACACCTTC. This codes for CASSLGPGGHYGYTF.